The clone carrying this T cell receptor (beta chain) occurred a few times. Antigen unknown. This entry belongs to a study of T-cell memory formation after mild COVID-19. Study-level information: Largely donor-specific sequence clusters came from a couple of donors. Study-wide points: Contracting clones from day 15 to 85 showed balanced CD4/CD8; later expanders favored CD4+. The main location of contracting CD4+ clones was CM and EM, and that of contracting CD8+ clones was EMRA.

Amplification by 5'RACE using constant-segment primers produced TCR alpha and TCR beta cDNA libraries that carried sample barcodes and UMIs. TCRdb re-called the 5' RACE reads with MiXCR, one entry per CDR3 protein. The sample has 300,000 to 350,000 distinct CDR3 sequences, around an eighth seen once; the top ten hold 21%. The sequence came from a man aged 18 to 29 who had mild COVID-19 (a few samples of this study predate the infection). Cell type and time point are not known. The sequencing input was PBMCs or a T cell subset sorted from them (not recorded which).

For the CDR3, the DNA is TGCAGCGTTGGACTGGGGAGGAATTCACCCCTCCACTTT. Translating it yields CSVGLGRNSPLHF. The chain has TRBV29-1 and TRBJ1-6; no clear D gene. Trimming cost V 4 bases and J 7 bases, with 11 bases left between them. This CDR3 has 13 residues. Germline values: CDR1 SQVTM, CDR2 ANQGSEA.